This T cell receptor (beta chain) is from a study of shared clonotypes between healthy human individuals. Study-wide background: Donor ages ranged 18 to 49 years: a couple of women, three men.

Germline assignment: CDR1 MNHEY and CDR2 SMNVEV (reference sequence). This CDR3 is built from 14 residues. V dropped 5 bases and J dropped 2; count of bases not matched to a gene: 5. Worth noting for this clone: The target antigen is unknown.

Clones were read by immunoSEQ multiplex PCR, and TCRdb kept only the in-frame ones, dropping some. Of under 600,000 clones listed, 98% are singletons. General study results and limits: Only blood underwent sampling, and tissue repertoires likely differ.

Naive CD8 cells, CD45RO-negative and positively selected for CCR7, excluded terminally differentiated effector memory CD45RA+ cells. The sequence was collected from a man aged 25-45 years in good health. The sequenced material came from naive CD8+ T cells sorted from blood. The chain has TRBV27 and TRBJ2-7, with 8 bases aligning to TRBD2. CDR3: CASSKLAAAYEQYF. Here the CDR3 DNA reads TGTGCCAGCAGTAAACTAGCGGCGGCCTACGAGCAGTACTTC.